A selection of T cell receptor beta chains follows, all from one sample in a study of T cell responses to AZD1222 COVID-19 vaccine. Data came from immunoSEQ multiplex PCR; TCRdb stores just in-frame clones and leaves some out. This sample carries about 140,000 clones, approximately 89% of them seen once, and the ten largest clones take around 1.7%. The sequences come from peripheral blood, collected 28 days after the second AZD1222 dose. The receptor set was obtained from an adult who received the AZD1222 COVID-19 vaccine. The CDR3 runs from the conserved cysteine through the conserved F or W. Fields, in order: D gene, V gene, J gene, clone size, CDR3 protein, CDR3 DNA. A D gene is named only where the DNA matches it firmly. Not all rows give a size; the values are once, few, many and, for expanded clones, a class.

D gene: NA; V gene: TRBV6-5; J gene: TRBJ1-5; clone size: few; CDR3 protein: CASSPGGNPDQPQHF; CDR3 DNA: TGTGCCAGCAGTCCCGGGGGTAACCCGGATCAGCCCCAGCATTTT
D gene: TRBD2; V gene: TRBV11-3; J gene: TRBJ2-5; clone size: NA; CDR3 protein: CASSWPSGRGETQYF; CDR3 DNA: TGTGCCAGCAGCTGGCCTAGCGGGAGGGGGGAGACCCAGTACTTC
D gene: NA; V gene: TRBV30; J gene: TRBJ1-2; clone size: NA; CDR3 protein: CAWSTGPRRGYTF; CDR3 DNA: TGTGCCTGGAGCACAGGGCCCAGGAGAGGCTACACCTTC
D gene: NA; V gene: TRBV19; J gene: TRBJ2-1; clone size: NA; CDR3 protein: CASSVGDEQFF; CDR3 DNA: TGTGCCAGTAGTGTAGGGGATGAGCAGTTCTTC
D gene: TRBD2; V gene: TRBV2; J gene: TRBJ2-2; clone size: once; CDR3 protein: CATGGSHGELFF; CDR3 DNA: TGTGCCACCGGCGGGAGTCACGGGGAGCTGTTTTTT
D gene: TRBD1; V gene: TRBV7-8; J gene: TRBJ2-1; clone size: NA; CDR3 protein: CASSPLGQGAWERSYNEQFF; CDR3 DNA: TGTGCCAGCAGCCCCTTAGGACAGGGGGCGTGGGAGCGCTCCTACAATGAGCAGTTCTTC
D gene: NA; V gene: TRBV24-1; J gene: TRBJ2-1; clone size: NA; CDR3 protein: CATSFGAPANEQFF; CDR3 DNA: TGTGCCACCAGTTTCGGGGCTCCGGCCAATGAGCAGTTCTTC
D gene: NA; V gene: TRBV6-5; J gene: TRBJ1-1; clone size: NA; CDR3 protein: CASTKNRGTTEAFF; CDR3 DNA: TGTGCCAGCACTAAAAATCGGGGGACCACTGAAGCTTTCTTT
D gene: NA; V gene: TRBV4-1; J gene: TRBJ1-3; clone size: NA; CDR3 protein: CASSQVVQPSSGNTIYF; CDR3 DNA: TGCGCCAGCAGCCAAGTTGTACAGCCGAGCTCTGGAAACACCATATATTTT
D gene: NA; V gene: TRBV10-3; J gene: TRBJ2-2; clone size: NA; CDR3 protein: CAIMPGHNTGELFF; CDR3 DNA: TGTGCCATTATGCCGGGACATAACACCGGGGAGCTGTTTTTT
D gene: NA; V gene: TRBV10-2; J gene: TRBJ1-1; clone size: NA; CDR3 protein: CASSEWGGGTEAFF; CDR3 DNA: TGCGCCAGCAGTGAGTGGGGAGGGGGGACTGAAGCTTTCTTT
D gene: NA; V gene: TRBV10-2; J gene: TRBJ2-7; clone size: few; CDR3 protein: CASSDRPRYEQYF; CDR3 DNA: TGCGCCAGCAGTGACCGGCCGCGCTACGAGCAGTACTTC
D gene: TRBD2; V gene: TRBV5-1; J gene: TRBJ2-1; clone size: NA; CDR3 protein: CASRNPSGYNEQFF; CDR3 DNA: TGCGCCAGCAGGAACCCTAGCGGCTACAATGAGCAGTTCTTC
D gene: NA; V gene: TRBV5-4; J gene: TRBJ2-7; clone size: NA; CDR3 protein: CASSSGTGYEQYF; CDR3 DNA: TGTGCCAGCAGCTCCGGGACCGGCTACGAGCAGTACTTC
D gene: NA; V gene: TRBV3-1/TRBV3-2; J gene: TRBJ1-1; clone size: once; CDR3 protein: CASSPTSVMNTEAFF; CDR3 DNA: TGTGCCAGCAGCCCCACGTCGGTGATGAACACTGAAGCTTTCTTT
D gene: NA; V gene: TRBV4-1; J gene: TRBJ1-3; clone size: once; CDR3 protein: CASRGAGPGNTIYF; CDR3 DNA: TGCGCCAGCCGCGGGGCAGGGCCTGGAAACACCATATATTTT
D gene: TRBD2; V gene: TRBV29-1; J gene: TRBJ2-3; clone size: NA; CDR3 protein: CSVHASGLTDTQYF; CDR3 DNA: TGCAGCGTTCACGCTAGCGGACTCACAGATACGCAGTATTTT
D gene: NA; V gene: TRBV5-1; J gene: TRBJ1-6; clone size: NA; CDR3 protein: CASSLQSGAGSPLHF; CDR3 DNA: TGCGCCAGCAGCTTGCAATCGGGGGCGGGTTCACCCCTCCACTTT
D gene: NA; V gene: TRBV9; J gene: TRBJ1-3; clone size: NA; CDR3 protein: CASSVGRGNTIYF; CDR3 DNA: TGTGCCAGCAGCGTAGGACGGGGAAACACCATATATTTT
D gene: NA; V gene: TRBV5-6; J gene: TRBJ1-2; clone size: NA; CDR3 protein: CASSSGYAGYTF; CDR3 DNA: TGTGCCAGCAGCTCAGGGTATGCTGGCTACACCTTC
D gene: TRBD1; V gene: TRBV18; J gene: TRBJ2-4; clone size: NA; CDR3 protein: CASSPQKGAVSKNIQYF; CDR3 DNA: TGTGCCAGCTCACCACAGAAGGGGGCGGTATCCAAAAACATTCAGTACTTC
D gene: NA; V gene: TRBV11-3; J gene: TRBJ1-1; clone size: NA; CDR3 protein: CASSLIHNTEAFF; CDR3 DNA: TGTGCCAGCAGCTTAATCCATAACACTGAAGCTTTCTTT
D gene: NA; V gene: TRBV4-3; J gene: TRBJ1-3; clone size: NA; CDR3 protein: CASSPRPGGGNTIYF; CDR3 DNA: TGCGCCAGCAGCCCAAGACCGGGAGGCGGAAACACCATATATTTT
D gene: NA; V gene: TRBV7-3; J gene: TRBJ2-3; clone size: NA; CDR3 protein: CASSFKGTSPDTQYF; CDR3 DNA: TGTGCCAGCAGCTTTAAAGGGACGTCTCCAGATACGCAGTATTTT
D gene: TRBD2; V gene: TRBV7-3; J gene: TRBJ2-3; clone size: NA; CDR3 protein: CASRASGYTDTQYF; CDR3 DNA: TGTGCCAGCAGAGCTAGCGGGTACACAGATACGCAGTATTTT
D gene: NA; V gene: TRBV19; J gene: TRBJ1-1; clone size: NA; CDR3 protein: CASSKGRGAFF; CDR3 DNA: TGTGCCAGTAGTAAGGGCCGGGGAGCTTTCTTT